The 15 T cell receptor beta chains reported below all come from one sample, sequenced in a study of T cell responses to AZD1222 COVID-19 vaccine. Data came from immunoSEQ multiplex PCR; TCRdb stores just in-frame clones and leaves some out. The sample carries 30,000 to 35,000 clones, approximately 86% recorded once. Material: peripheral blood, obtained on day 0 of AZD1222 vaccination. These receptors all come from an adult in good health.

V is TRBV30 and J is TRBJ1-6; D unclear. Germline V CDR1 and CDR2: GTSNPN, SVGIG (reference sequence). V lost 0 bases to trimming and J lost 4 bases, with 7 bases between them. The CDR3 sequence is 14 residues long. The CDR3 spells CAWSVGQYNSPLHF. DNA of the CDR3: TGTGCCTGGAGTGTAGGGCAATATAATTCACCCCTCCACTTT.

The CDR3 loop reads CASSPWGGMVEQYF. CDR3 nucleotides: TGTGCCAGCAGCCCCTGGGGCGGGATGGTCGAGCAGTACTTC. The chain uses TRBV5-6 and TRBJ2-7, with D maybe TRBD2 (6 bases). CDR1 is SGHDT and CDR2 is YYEEEE in the germline V gene. The CDR3 extends over 14 amino acids. The V end was cut by 4 bases, the J end by 6 bases, with 17 bases between. Full variable domain (rest looked up from reference TRBV5-6 and TRBJ2-7): DAGVTQSPTHLIKTRGQQVTLRCSPKSGHDTVSWYQQALGQGPQFIFQYYEEEERQRGNFPDRFSGHQFPNYSSELNVNALLLGDSALYLCASSPWGGMVEQYFGPGTRLTVT.

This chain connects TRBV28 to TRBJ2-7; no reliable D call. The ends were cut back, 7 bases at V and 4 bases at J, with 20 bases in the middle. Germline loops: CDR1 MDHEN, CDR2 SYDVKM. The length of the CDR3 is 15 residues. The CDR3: CASTPSRGGVYEQYF. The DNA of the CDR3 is TGTGCCAGCACCCCCTCTCGAGGTGGCGTGTACGAGCAGTACTTC.

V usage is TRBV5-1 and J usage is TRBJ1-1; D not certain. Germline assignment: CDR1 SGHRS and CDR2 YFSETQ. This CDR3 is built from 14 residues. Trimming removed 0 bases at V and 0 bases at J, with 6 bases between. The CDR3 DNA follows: TGCGCCAGCAGCTTGGGCAGTATGAACACTGAAGCTTTCTTT. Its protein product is CASSLGSMNTEAFF.

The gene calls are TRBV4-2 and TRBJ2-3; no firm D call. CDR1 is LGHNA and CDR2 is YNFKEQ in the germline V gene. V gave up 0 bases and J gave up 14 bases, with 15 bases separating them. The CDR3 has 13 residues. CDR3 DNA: TGTGCCAGCAGCCAAGAGTCCGCGCCCTCCACGTATTTT. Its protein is CASSQESAPSTYF.

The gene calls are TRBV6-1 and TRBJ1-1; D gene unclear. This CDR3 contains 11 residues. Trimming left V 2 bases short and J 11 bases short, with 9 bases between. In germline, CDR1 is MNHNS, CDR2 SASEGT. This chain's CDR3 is CASSELEGAFF. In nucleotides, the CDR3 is TGTGCCAGCAGTGAACTGGAGGGTGCTTTCTTT.

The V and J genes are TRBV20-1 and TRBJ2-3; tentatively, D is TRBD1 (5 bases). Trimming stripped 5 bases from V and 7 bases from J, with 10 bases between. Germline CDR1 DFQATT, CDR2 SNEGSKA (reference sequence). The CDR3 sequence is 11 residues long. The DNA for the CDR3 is TGCAGTGCTCTGGGGCCTTATACGCAGTATTTT. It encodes CSALGPYTQYF.

CDR3 nucleotides: TGTGCCAGCAGCCGCGCCAGGGAGGGGCCCGGGGAGCTGTTTTTT. Its protein is CASSRAREGPGELFF. V and J are TRBV6-1 and TRBJ2-2, with 7 bases fitting TRBD2. Germline CDR1 and CDR2: MNHNS and SASEGT. This CDR3 has 15 amino acids. Trimming removed 6 bases from V and 6 bases from J; junction bases left unmatched: 10.

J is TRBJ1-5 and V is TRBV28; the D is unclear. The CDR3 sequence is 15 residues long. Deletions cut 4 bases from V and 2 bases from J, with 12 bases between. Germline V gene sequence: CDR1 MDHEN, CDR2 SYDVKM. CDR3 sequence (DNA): TGTGCCAGCAGTTCGACACCTCGGGGCAATCAGCCCCAGCATTTT. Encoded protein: CASSSTPRGNQPQHF.

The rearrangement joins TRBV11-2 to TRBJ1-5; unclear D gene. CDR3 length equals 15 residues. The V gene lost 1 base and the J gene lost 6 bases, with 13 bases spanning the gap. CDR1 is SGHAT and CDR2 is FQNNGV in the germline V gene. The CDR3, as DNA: TGTGCCAGCAGCTTAGGACCGAAAGGAGGTCAGCCCCAGCATTTT. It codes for CASSLGPKGGQPQHF.

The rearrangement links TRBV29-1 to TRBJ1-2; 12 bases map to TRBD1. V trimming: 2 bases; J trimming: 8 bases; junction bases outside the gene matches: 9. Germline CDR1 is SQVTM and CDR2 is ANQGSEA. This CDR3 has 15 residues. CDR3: CSVESGTGGAGGYTF. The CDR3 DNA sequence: TGCAGCGTTGAATCCGGGACAGGGGGCGCGGGAGGCTACACCTTC.

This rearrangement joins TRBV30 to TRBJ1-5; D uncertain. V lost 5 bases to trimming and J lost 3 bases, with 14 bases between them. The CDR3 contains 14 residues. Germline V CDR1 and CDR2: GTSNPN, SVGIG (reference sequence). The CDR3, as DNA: TGTGCCTGGGCCGGGCCGACCGTCAATCAGCCCCAGCATTTT. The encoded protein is CAWAGPTVNQPQHF.

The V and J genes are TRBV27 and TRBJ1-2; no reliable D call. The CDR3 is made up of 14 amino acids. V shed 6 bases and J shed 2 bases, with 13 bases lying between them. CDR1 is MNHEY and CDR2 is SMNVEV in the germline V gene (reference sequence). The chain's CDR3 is CASSAADGNYGYTF. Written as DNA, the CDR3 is TGTGCCAGCAGCGCTGCCGACGGGAACTATGGCTACACCTTC.

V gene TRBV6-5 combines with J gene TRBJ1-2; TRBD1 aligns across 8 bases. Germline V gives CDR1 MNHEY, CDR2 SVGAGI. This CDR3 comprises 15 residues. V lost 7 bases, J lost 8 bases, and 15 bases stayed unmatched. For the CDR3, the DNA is TGTGCCAGCACCCCCAGGGGGCAATTGGGTGCAGGCTACACCTTC. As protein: CASTPRGQLGAGYTF.

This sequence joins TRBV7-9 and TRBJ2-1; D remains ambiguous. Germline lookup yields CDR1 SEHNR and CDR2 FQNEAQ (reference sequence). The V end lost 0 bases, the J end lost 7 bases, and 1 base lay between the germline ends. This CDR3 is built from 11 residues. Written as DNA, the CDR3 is TGTGCCAGCAGCTTAGCGAATGAGCAGTTCTTC. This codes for CASSLANEQFF.